One and the same sample provided the 10 T cell receptor beta chains below, sequenced in a study of control samples from healthy donors and cancer patients. Using immunoSEQ multiplex PCR, the repertoire was profiled, and TCRdb retains in-frame clones only, with some absent. This sample has some 140,000 clones, with around nine tenths found just once. Sequenced input: PBMCs. These receptors all stem from a man aged 45-60 years with head and neck cancer.

Details on this clone: Germline is not matched at one junction end, which may reflect a read error. V is TRBV6-5 and J is TRBJ1-1, with D perhaps TRBD1 (5 bases). The CDR3 is made up of 14 amino acids. CDR1 and CDR2 (germline): MNHEY, SVGAGI. The CDR3 reads CASSYYQDGTGAFF. The CDR3 bases are TGTGCCAGCAGTTACTACCAGGACGGGACTGGAGCTTTCTTT.

The table lists this clone with a count of one. V and J are TRBV28 and TRBJ1-2; D remains unclear. Between the trimmed V and J ends, which lost 5 bases and 2 bases, there was a span of 24 bases. This CDR3 has 18 amino acids. CDR1 is MDHEN and CDR2 is SYDVKM in the germline V gene. The CDR3 DNA is TGTGCCAGCAGTCAGGTTGGCCCCCTTGAGGTTCAGAACTATGGCTACACCTTC. Protein product: CASSQVGPLEVQNYGYTF.

A word on this clone: Other DNA sequences of this sample code for an identical CDR3. V gene TRBV12-3 or TRBV12-4 combines with J gene TRBJ2-7; D gene unclear. The germline V and J ends were trimmed by 2 bases and 1 base, with 6 bases remaining between them. The CDR3 spans 13 residues. This chain's CDR3 is CASSLHTSYEQYF. The CDR3 DNA follows: TGTGCCAGCAGTTTACACACTTCCTACGAGCAGTACTTC.

This chain joins TRBV7-9 and TRBJ2-3; D is unresolved. CDR3 length: 13 amino acids. V shed 4 bases and J shed 6 bases, with 11 bases lying between them. CDR1 is SEHNR and CDR2 is FQNEAQ in the germline V gene (reference sequence). In nucleotides, the CDR3 is TGTGCCAGCAGCTCTTCCGGCAGGGATACGCAGTATTTT. Its protein is CASSSSGRDTQYF.

The chain links TRBV4-1 to TRBJ2-5; no firm D call. This CDR3 contains 15 residues. Germline lookup yields CDR1 MGHRA and CDR2 YSYEKL. Trimming removed 3 bases from V and 1 base from J, with 12 bases in between. Here the CDR3 DNA reads TGCGCCAGCAGCCAGCAGAAAACCGCCCAAGAGACCCAGTACTTC. Its translation: CASSQQKTAQETQYF.

The rearrangement joins TRBV12-3 or TRBV12-4 to TRBJ1-4, with D possibly TRBD1 on 5 matching bases. Trimming pared 10 bases from V and 11 bases from J, leaving 17 bases between. The length of the CDR3 is 12 residues. In nucleotides, the CDR3 is TGTGCCACCCTAGACAGAATGATGAAACTGTTTTTT. It translates to CATLDRMMKLFF.

V and J are TRBV5-1 and TRBJ2-1, with 10 nucleotides matching TRBD2. CDR1 and CDR2 (germline): SGHRS, YFSETQ. V lost 2 bases to trimming and J lost 5 bases; unmatched junction nucleotides: 4. This CDR3 is built from 15 residues. CDR3 sequence reads: CASSFRTSGNNEQFF. The CDR3 DNA sequence: TGCGCCAGCAGCTTCCGGACTAGCGGAAACAATGAGCAGTTCTTC.

A note on this clone: One end of the junction is discordant with germline, which a read error may explain. V is TRBV12-3 or TRBV12-4 and J is TRBJ2-7, with D unclear. This CDR3 spans 11 amino acids. CDR3 amino acids: CASTLEGEQYF. DNA for the CDR3: TGTGCCAGCACTTTAGAAGGGGAGCAGTACTTC.

V usage is TRBV9 and J usage is TRBJ1-1; no firm D call. CDR1 is SGDLS and CDR2 is YYNGEE in the germline V gene. The CDR3 is 13 residues long. V was trimmed by 1 base and J by 1 base, leaving 5 bases between them. The DNA for the CDR3 is TGTGCCAGCAGCGTACAGGAGAACACTGAAGCTTTCTTT. Translated, it gives CASSVQENTEAFF.

The chain is built from TRBV13 and TRBJ2-7, with 10 bases matching TRBD2. CDR1 is PRHDT, CDR2 FYEKMQ, per germline (reference sequence). The CDR3 totals 20 residues. The ends lost 0 bases at V and 0 bases at J; junction bases unmatched: 14. Here the CDR3 DNA reads TGTGCCAGCAGCTTAGGGGGGTTATGGACTAGCGGAACCAGCTCCTACGAGCAGTACTTC. It translates to CASSLGGLWTSGTSSYEQYF. Full variable domain (outside the CDR3, taken from reference TRBV13 and TRBJ2-7): AAGVIQSPRHLIKEKRETATLKCYPIPRHDTVYWYQQGPGQDPQFLISFYEKMQSDKGSIPDRFSAQQFSDYHSELNMSSLELGDSALYFCASSLGGLWTSGTSSYEQYFGPGTRLTVT.